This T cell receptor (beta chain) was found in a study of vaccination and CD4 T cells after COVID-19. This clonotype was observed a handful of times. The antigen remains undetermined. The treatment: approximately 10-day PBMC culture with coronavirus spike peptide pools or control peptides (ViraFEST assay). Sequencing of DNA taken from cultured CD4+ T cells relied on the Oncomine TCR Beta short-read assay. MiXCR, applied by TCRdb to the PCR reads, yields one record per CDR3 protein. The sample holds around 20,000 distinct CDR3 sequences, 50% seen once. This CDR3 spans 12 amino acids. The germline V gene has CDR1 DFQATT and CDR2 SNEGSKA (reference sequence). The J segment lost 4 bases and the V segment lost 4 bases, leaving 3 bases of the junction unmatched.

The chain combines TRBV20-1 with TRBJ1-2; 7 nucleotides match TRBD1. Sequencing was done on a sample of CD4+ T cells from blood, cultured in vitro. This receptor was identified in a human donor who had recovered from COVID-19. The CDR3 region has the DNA TGCAGTGCTAAGCAGGGGGTCTATGGCTACACCTTC. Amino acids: CSAKQGVYGYTF.